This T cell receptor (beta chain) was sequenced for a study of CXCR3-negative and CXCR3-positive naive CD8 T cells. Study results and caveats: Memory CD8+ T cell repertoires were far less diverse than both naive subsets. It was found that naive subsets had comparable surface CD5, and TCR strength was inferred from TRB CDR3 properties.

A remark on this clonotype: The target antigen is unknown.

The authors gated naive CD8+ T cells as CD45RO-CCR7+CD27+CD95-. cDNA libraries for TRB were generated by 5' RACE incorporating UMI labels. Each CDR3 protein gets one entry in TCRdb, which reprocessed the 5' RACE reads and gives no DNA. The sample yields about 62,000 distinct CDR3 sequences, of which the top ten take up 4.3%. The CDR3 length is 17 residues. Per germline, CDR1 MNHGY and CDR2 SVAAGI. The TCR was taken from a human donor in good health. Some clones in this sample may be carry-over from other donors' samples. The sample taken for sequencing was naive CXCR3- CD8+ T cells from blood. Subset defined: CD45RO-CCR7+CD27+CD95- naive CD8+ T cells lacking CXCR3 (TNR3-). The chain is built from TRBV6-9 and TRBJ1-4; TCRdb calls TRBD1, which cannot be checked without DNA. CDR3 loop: CASSLPTGVGTNEKLFF.